Listed below are T cell receptor beta chains from one sample, sequenced in a study of spatial heterogeneity in lung cancer. TCRdb analysed the 5' RACE reads with MiXCR anew, one entry per CDR3 protein. The sample holds over 90,000 distinct CDR3 sequences, 7.5% to 10% seen once. The starting material was PBMCs, obtained at surgery. These receptors came from a male donor with early-stage non-small cell lung cancer. CDR3s include the opening cysteine and the closing phenylalanine or tryptophan. A D gene is named only where the DNA matches it firmly. The listing skips clone size in some rows; elsewhere it reads once, few, many or a size class.

j_call d_call v_call clone_size cdr3_nt cdr3_aa
TRBJ2-3 TRBD2 TRBV20-1 few TGCAGTGCTAGACCACTTCGCGGGGGGACTGCAGATACGCAGTATTTT CSARPLRGGTADTQYF
TRBJ2-5 - TRBV5-4 few TGTGCCAGCAGCTTCGACAGTGGACAAGAGACCCAGTACTTC CASSFDSGQETQYF
TRBJ2-2 - TRBV5-1 many TGCGCCAGCAGCTTGGAAGGAAACACCGGGGAGCTGTTTTTT CASSLEGNTGELFF
TRBJ1-6 TRBD1 TRBV4-1 many TGCGCCAGCAGCCAAGGGCAGGGGGCCTTATATAATTCACCCCTCCACTTT CASSQGQGALYNSPLHF
TRBJ2-3 - TRBV6-2/TRBV6-3 many TGTGCCAGCAGTTACTCGATTAGCACAGATACGCAGTATTTT CASSYSISTDTQYF
TRBJ1-4 - TRBV20-1 few TGCAGTGCTAGAGATTCGGGGGGCGCCGGGAAACTGTTTTTT CSARDSGGAGKLFF
TRBJ2-2 TRBD2 TRBV12-3/TRBV12-4 - TGTGCCAGCAGCTGGACTAGCCGCGGGGAGCTGTTTTTT CASSWTSRGELFF
TRBJ1-1 - TRBV3-1 - TGTGCCAGCAGCCAGGGATGGGAGACTGAAGCTTTCTTT CASSQGWETEAFF
TRBJ2-3 - TRBV7-2 many TGTGCCAGCAGCTTAGGGGTTAGCCCACCAGATACGCAGTATTTT CASSLGVSPPDTQYF
TRBJ2-1 TRBD2 TRBV4-2 few TGTGCCAGCAGCTCCCGGGAGAGCGGGGGGGCAGATGAGCAGTTCTTC CASSSRESGGADEQFF
TRBJ2-1 - TRBV2 - TGTGCCAGCAGTGCGATCGGGGGCGAATACAATGAGCAGTTCTTC CASSAIGGEYNEQFF
TRBJ2-7 - TRBV10-3 many TGTGCCATCAGTGAGTCCCGTGGGGGGTTTGACGAGCAGTACTTC CAISESRGGFDEQYF
TRBJ2-5 TRBD1 TRBV2 - TGTGCCAGCAGTGAAGCCAGGACAGGGAGGGAGACCCAGTACTTC CASSEARTGRETQYF
TRBJ2-7 TRBD1 TRBV4-1 many TGCGCCAGCAGCTGGACAGGGACCTCCTACGAGCAGTACTTC CASSWTGTSYEQYF
TRBJ2-7 TRBD1 TRBV10-3 - TGTGCCATCAGTGAGGGGACAGGCTTTTACGAGCAGTACTTC CAISEGTGFYEQYF
TRBJ1-5 - TRBV29-1 many TGCAGCGTTGAAGTGGGGGTTAATCAGCCCCAGCATTTT CSVEVGVNQPQHF
TRBJ2-3 - TRBV12-5 few TGTGCTAGTGGTTTGTTAAACACAGATACGCAGTATTTT CASGLLNTDTQYF
TRBJ1-2 - TRBV6-5 many TGTGCCAGCAGTGCAACCCGGGAAGGCCGTGGCTACACCTTC CASSATREGRGYTF
TRBJ2-5 TRBD2 TRBV7-2 - TGTGCCAGCAGCTCCCGGACTAGCGGGGGCCGGGAGACCCAGTACTTC CASSSRTSGGRETQYF
TRBJ1-3 - TRBV7-6 - TGTGCCAGCAGCTTAGAGCAGGGAGTCTTTGGAAACACCATATATTTT CASSLEQGVFGNTIYF